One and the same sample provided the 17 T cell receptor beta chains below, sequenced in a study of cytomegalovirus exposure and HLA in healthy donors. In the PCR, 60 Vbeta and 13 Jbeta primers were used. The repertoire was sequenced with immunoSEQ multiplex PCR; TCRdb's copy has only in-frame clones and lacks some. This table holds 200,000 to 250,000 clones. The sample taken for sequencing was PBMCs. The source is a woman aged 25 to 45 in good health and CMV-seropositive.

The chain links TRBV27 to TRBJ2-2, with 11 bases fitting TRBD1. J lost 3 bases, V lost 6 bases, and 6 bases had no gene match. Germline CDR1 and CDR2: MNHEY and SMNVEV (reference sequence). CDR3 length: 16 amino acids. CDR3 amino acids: CASSPDRGQDTGELFF. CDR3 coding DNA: TGTGCCAGCAGCCCGGACAGGGGGCAGGACACCGGGGAGCTGTTTTTT.

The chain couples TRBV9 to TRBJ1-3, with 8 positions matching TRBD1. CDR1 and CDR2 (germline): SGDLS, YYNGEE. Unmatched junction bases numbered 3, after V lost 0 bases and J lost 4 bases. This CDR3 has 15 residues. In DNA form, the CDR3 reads TGTGCCAGCAGCGTAGAAGACAGGGGAGGAAACACCATATATTTT. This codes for CASSVEDRGGNTIYF.

Written as DNA, the CDR3 is TGCGCCAGCAGCCAAGAACGCGGGACTAACTATGGCTACACCTTC. Encoded protein: CASSQERGTNYGYTF. The chain links TRBV4-3 to TRBJ1-2, with D hard to call. V was trimmed by 0 bases and J by 0 bases, leaving 8 bases between them. Germline loops: CDR1 LGHNA, CDR2 YSLEER. This CDR3 has 15 residues.

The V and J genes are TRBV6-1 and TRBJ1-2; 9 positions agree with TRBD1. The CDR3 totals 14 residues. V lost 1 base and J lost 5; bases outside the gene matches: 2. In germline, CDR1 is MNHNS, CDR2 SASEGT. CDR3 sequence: CASSEGTGDYGYTF. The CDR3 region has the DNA TGTGCCAGCAGTGAAGGGACAGGGGATTATGGCTACACCTTC.

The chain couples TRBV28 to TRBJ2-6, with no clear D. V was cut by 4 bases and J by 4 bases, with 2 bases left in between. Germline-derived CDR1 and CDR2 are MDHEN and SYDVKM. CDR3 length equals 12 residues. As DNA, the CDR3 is TGTGCCAGCAGTTCGGGGGCCAACGTCCTGACTTTC. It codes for CASSSGANVLTF.

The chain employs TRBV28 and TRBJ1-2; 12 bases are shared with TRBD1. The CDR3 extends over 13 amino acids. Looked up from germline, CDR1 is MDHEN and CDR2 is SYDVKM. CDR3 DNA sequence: TGTCTTGGGACAGGGGGCCCGTACTATGGCTACACCTTC. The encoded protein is CLGTGGPYYGYTF.

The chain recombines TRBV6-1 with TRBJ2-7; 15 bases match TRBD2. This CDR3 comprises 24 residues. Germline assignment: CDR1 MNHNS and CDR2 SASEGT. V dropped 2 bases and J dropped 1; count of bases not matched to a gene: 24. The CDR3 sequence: CASSEMYPPPGLAGGPLRSYEQYF. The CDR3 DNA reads TGTGCCAGCAGTGAAATGTATCCCCCCCCCGGACTAGCGGGAGGGCCATTAAGATCCTACGAGCAGTACTTC.

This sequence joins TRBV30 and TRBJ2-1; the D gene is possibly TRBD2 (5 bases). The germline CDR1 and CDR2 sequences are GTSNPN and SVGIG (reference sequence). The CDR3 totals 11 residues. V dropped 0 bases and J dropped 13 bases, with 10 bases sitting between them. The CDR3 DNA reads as TGTGCCTGGAGTGTACGGGGAGCCCAGTTCTTC. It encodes CAWSVRGAQFF.

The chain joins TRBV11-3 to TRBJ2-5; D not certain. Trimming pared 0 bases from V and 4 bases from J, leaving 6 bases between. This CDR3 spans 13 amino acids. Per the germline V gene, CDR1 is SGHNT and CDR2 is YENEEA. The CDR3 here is CASSLDYLETQYF. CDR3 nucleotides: TGTGCCAGCAGCTTAGACTACCTAGAGACCCAGTACTTC. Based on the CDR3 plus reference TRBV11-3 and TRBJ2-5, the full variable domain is EAGVVQSPRYKIIEKKQPVAFWCNPISGHNTLYWYLQNLGQGPELLIRYENEEAVDDSQLPKDRFSAERLKGVDSTLKIQPAELGDSAVYLCASSLDYLETQYFGPGTRLLVL.

The CDR3 is CASRQISTDTQYF. The CDR3 nucleotides are TGTGCCAGTAGACAGATTAGCACAGATACGCAGTATTTT. The V and J genes are TRBV19 and TRBJ2-3, with D hard to call. V gave up 6 bases and J gave up 0 bases, with 7 bases separating them. The length of the CDR3 is 13 residues. Germline V gene sequence: CDR1 LNHDA, CDR2 SQIVND (reference sequence).

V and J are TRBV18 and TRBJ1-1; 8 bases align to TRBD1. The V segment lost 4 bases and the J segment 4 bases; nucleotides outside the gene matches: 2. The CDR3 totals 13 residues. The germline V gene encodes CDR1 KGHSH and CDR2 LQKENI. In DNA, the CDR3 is TGTGCCAGCTCACGGGACAGGCTCACTGAAGCTTTCTTT. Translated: CASSRDRLTEAFF.

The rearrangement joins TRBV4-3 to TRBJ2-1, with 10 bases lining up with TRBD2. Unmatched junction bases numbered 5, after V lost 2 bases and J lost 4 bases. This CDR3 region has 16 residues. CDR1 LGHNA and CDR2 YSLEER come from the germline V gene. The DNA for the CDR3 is TGCGCCAGCAGCCAAACCTGGACTAGCGGATACAATGAGCAGTTCTTC. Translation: CASSQTWTSGYNEQFF.

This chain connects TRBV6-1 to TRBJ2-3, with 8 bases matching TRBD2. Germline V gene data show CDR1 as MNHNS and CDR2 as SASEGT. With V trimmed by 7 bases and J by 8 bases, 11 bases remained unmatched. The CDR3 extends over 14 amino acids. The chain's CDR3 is CASTGSGGPGTQYF. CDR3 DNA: TGTGCCAGCACCGGAAGCGGGGGCCCGGGTACGCAGTATTTT.

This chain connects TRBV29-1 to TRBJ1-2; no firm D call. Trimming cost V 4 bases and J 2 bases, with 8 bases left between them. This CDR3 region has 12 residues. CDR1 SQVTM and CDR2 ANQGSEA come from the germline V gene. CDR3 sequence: CSVVWANYGYTF. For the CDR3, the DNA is TGCAGCGTTGTATGGGCAAACTATGGCTACACCTTC.

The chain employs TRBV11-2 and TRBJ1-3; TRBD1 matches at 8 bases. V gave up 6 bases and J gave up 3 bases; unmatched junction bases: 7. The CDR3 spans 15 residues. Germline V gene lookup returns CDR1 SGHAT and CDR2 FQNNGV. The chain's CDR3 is CASRLLGTGGNTIYF. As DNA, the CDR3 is TGTGCCAGCAGATTATTAGGGACAGGTGGAAACACCATATATTTT.

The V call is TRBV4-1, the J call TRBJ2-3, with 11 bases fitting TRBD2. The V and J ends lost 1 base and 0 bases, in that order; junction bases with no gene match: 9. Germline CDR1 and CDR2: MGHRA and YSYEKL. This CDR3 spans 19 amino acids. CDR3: CASSQVLAGGVDSTDTQYF. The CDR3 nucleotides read TGCGCCAGCAGCCAAGTCCTAGCGGGAGGCGTGGACAGCACAGATACGCAGTATTTT.

The CDR3 nucleotides read TGTGCCAGTAGTCTGGGACAGGCGATCTCTGGAAACACCATATATTTT. Translated, it gives CASSLGQAISGNTIYF. The V and J genes are TRBV19 and TRBJ1-3, with 8 bases aligning to TRBD1. Unmatched junction bases numbered 6, after V lost 5 bases and J lost 0 bases. Germline CDR1 reads LNHDA; CDR2 reads SQIVND (reference sequence). This CDR3 region has 16 residues.